This T cell receptor beta chain was found in a study of blood T cell repertoires in COVID-19 (dated by TCRdb to 2019 to 2021). Background on the whole study: Collaborator samples came from the United States, Italy and Spain and covered acute and convalescent phases of COVID-19. Deeply sampled blood TCRbeta repertoires from subjects exposed to, actively infected with, or recovered from COVID-19 were included in the dataset. The prospective study material was composed of cDNA or gDNA derived from T cells, B-cell-depleted T cells, or PBMCs. Samples were obtained from the ongoing ImmuneRACE study (first 160 participants) and from approximately 1,200 subjects provided by 6 global collaborators. The repertoires were released in a freely available public database intended as a resource for research on the immune response to SARS-CoV-2. Where available, HLA class I and class II types were taken from metadata supplied by the sample provider and were not determined by assay-based typing. Sample metadata almost always included a de-identified subject ID, COVID-19 status, age in years and sex.

Worth noting for this clone: Its antigen remains unidentified. Base qualities were left out, and no much larger clone turns up one base away.

The CDR3 contains 15 residues, cysteine and phenylalanine counted. CDR3 DNA is the only sequence kept; it has 45 bases, read in frame from the first base. CDR1 and CDR2 were assigned from the germline V gene (reference sequence) as MNHEY and SMNVEV. The V end loses 3 bases and the J end loses 1 base, and a stretch of 9 bases separates them. TCRbeta CDR3 regions were amplified from genomic DNA by means of the immunoSEQ Assay, a bias-controlled multiplex PCR. On the study's bioinformatics: Nucleated cell counts per sample were estimated from amplification of reference gene primers within the assay. To quantify the absolute abundance of each unique TCRbeta CDR3 rearrangement, sequence reads were collapsed and filtered. For each sample, productive Simpson clonality was calculated as the square root of Simpson's diversity index over productive rearrangements. Here the immuneACCESS table is served through TCRdb, limited to in-frame sequences with V and J called. Missing clones are a known gap in these copies; in checked studies unresolved V genes cover under half, and the rest lacks a known reason. The V and J calls and clone size come from that table; D and trimming were worked out from the DNA. This sample has some 97,000 clones in its table, and about 80% of those were observed once. The biggest ten clones account for about 12% of the sample.

The paper's findings and limits, for the study overall: How much clinical and demographic metadata was included differed by source and by participant, and the metadata was provided uncurated.

Whole blood was collected in K2EDTA tubes by collaborating institutions according to the institutions' own protocols. For TCRbeta analysis, collaborators shipped samples as frozen whole blood, isolated PBMCs, or DNA extracted from either of those sample types. Sequences were obtained from peripheral blood. The V and J segments used are TRBV27 and TRBJ2-2; the D gene identity is not certain. The origin of this receptor is a woman in her 70s with acute or convalescent COVID-19. The CDR3 protein is CASSFLPGNTGELFF. Read as DNA, the sequence is TGTGCCAGCAGTTTCCTTCCAGGGAACACCGGGGAGCTGTTTTTT.